The clone carrying this T cell receptor (beta chain) was counted ten times or more. The germline CDR1 and CDR2 sequences are LGHNA and YNFKEQ. The trim removed 1 base at V and 0 bases at J, leaving 5 bases unmatched. CDR3 size: 17 residues. From the 5' RACE reads, TCRdb called clonotypes with MiXCR, one entry per CDR3 protein. Of 44,000 or so distinct CDR3 sequences listed, around 6% were seen once; the top ten hold about 0.57%. The data originate from a study of neurological immune-mediated disorders. The sorted-subset TCR libraries were prepared using 850,000 to 1,000,000 CD4+ or CD8+ T cells as the starting material.

This chain joins TRBV4-2 and TRBJ2-2, with 7 bases fitting TRBD2. The specimen sequenced was CD4+ T cells from blood. This receptor was obtained from a middle-aged woman in good health. The CDR3 loop is CASSQVQRGSNTGELFF. DNA for the CDR3: TGTGCCAGCAGCCAAGTTCAGCGGGGCTCGAACACCGGGGAGCTGTTTTTT.